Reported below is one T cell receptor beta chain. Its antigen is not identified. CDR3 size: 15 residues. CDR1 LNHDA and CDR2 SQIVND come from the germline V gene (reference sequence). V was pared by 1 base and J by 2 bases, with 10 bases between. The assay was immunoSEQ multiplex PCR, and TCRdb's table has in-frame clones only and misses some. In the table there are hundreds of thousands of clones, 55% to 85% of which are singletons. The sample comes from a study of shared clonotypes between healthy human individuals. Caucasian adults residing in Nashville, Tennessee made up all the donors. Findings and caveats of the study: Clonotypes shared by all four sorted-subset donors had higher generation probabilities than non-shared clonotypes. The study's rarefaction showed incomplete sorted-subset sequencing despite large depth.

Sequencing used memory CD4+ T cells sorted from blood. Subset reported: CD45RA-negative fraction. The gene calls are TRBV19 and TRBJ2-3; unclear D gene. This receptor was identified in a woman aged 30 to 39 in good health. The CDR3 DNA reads TGTGCCAGTAGTATAGGACGAACGAACACAGATACGCAGTATTTT. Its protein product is CASSIGRTNTDTQYF.